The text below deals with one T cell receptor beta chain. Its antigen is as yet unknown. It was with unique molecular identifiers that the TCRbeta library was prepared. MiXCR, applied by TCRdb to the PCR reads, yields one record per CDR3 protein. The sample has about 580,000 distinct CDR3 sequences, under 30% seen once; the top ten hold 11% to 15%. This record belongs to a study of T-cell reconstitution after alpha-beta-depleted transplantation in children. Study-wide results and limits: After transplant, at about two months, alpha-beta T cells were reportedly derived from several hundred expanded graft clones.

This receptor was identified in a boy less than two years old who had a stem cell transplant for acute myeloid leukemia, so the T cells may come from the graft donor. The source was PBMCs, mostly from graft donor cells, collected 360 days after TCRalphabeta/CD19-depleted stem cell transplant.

CDR3: CASGKTGSTDTQYF. The DNA of the CDR3 is TGTGCCAGCGGGAAGACAGGATCCACAGATACGCAGTATTTT. The chain has TRBV2 and TRBJ2-3; possible D gene TRBD1, 6 bases. This CDR3 is 14 amino acids long. Between the trimmed V and J ends, which lost 8 bases and 2 bases, there was a span of 14 bases. Germline V gene lookup returns CDR1 SNHLY and CDR2 FYNNEI.